A selection of T cell receptor beta chains follows, all from one sample in a study of blood T cell repertoires in COVID-19. TCRdb keeps only in-frame clones here, not all; method: immunoSEQ multiplex PCR. The sample gives under 400,000 clones, approximately 87% of which show up once; approximately 1.8% is in the top ten. Input material: PBMCs or T cells enriched from blood (not recorded which). These receptors were collected from a man aged 35 to 55 in a cohort exposed to, infected with or recovered from COVID-19 (not recorded which). Each CDR3 is given with its conserved first and last residue. Fields, in order: J gene, V gene, clone size, D gene, CDR3 protein, CDR3 DNA. The D gene is left open where the match is weak. Only part of the rows carry a size: once, few, many, or a class if the clone is expanded.

>TRBJ2-3|TRBV7-2|NA|NA
CASSSLGGSSTDTQYF
TGTGCCAGCAGCTCCCTCGGCGGGTCTAGCACAGATACGCAGTATTTT
>TRBJ1-1|TRBV5-1|NA|NA
CASSLAPMNTEAFF
TGCGCCAGCAGCTTAGCCCCGATGAACACTGAAGCTTTCTTT
>TRBJ1-5|TRBV18|NA|TRBD1
CASSLEQGNQPQHF
TGTGCCAGCTCACTAGAACAGGGGAATCAGCCCCAGCATTTT
>TRBJ2-7|TRBV6-5|few|TRBD2
CASSTTTSGSYEQYF
TGTGCCAGCAGCACCACGACTAGCGGGAGTTACGAGCAGTACTTC
>TRBJ2-7|TRBV6-1|NA|NA
CASSEMWTPYEQYF
TGTGCCAGCAGTGAAATGTGGACTCCATACGAGCAGTACTTC
>TRBJ2-3|TRBV7-2|once|TRBD2
CASSTRLAGGRTDTQYF
TGTGCCAGCAGCACCAGACTAGCGGGAGGTCGGACAGATACGCAGTATTTT
>TRBJ1-5|TRBV5-1|NA|NA
CASSTDGSQGQPQHF
TGCGCCAGCAGCACGGACGGGTCTCAGGGGCAGCCCCAGCATTTT
>TRBJ2-1|TRBV15|NA|NA
CATSRELQGRINEQFF
TGTGCCACCAGCAGAGAACTTCAGGGGCGGATCAATGAGCAGTTCTTC
>TRBJ1-6|TRBV27|once|TRBD1
CASSLRDRGNSPLHF
TGTGCCAGCAGTTTACGGGACAGGGGGAATTCACCCCTCCACTTT
>TRBJ1-5|TRBV19|NA|NA
CASNPTGTLYSNQPQHF
TGTGCCAGTAATCCTACAGGGACCCTATATAGCAATCAGCCCCAGCATTTT
>TRBJ2-2|TRBV28|once|NA
CATAPGYAGELFF
TGTGCCACCGCCCCAGGGTACGCCGGGGAGCTGTTTTTT
>TRBJ1-6|TRBV30|NA|NA
CAWSVLQGYNSPLHF
TGTGCCTGGAGTGTCCTCCAGGGGTATAATTCACCCCTCCACTTT
>TRBJ2-1|TRBV16|NA|TRBD2
CASSRTPGLVPNEQFF
TGTGCCAGCAGCCGGACCCCGGGACTAGTGCCCAATGAGCAGTTCTTC
>TRBJ1-2|TRBV5-1|NA|TRBD1
CASSSRQGDYGYTF
TGCGCCAGCAGCTCCCGACAGGGGGACTATGGCTACACCTTC
>TRBJ2-2|TRBV5-1|NA|TRBD2
CASSPPGRRVAGLNTGELFF
TGCGCCAGCAGCCCTCCGGGGAGGAGGGTAGCGGGCCTGAACACCGGGGAGCTGTTTTTT
>TRBJ2-7|TRBV6-5|NA|NA
CASSYGGGGPYEQYF
TGTGCCAGCAGTTACGGTGGGGGGGGCCCCTACGAGCAGTACTTC
>TRBJ2-2|TRBV7-8|once|TRBD2
CASSSRGSGTTGELFF
TGTGCCAGCAGCTCTCGGGGTAGCGGGACAACCGGGGAGCTGTTTTTT
>TRBJ1-1|TRBV29-1|NA|NA
CSVVQGRNTEAFF
TGCAGCGTTGTCCAGGGCCGGAACACTGAAGCTTTCTTT
>TRBJ2-3|TRBV10-3|NA|TRBD2
CAISGGTTTDTQYF
TGTGCCATCAGCGGGGGGACTACCACAGATACGCAGTATTTT
>TRBJ1-1|TRBV5-1|NA|TRBD1
CASSRDRNTEAFF
TGCGCCAGCAGCAGGGACAGGAACACTGAAGCTTTCTTT
>TRBJ1-4|TRBV7-9|NA|TRBD1
CASSLAVGQGSEKLFF
TGTGCCAGCAGCTTAGCGGTAGGACAGGGATCGGAAAAACTGTTTTTT
>TRBJ1-2|TRBV28|once|TRBD1
CASTPPGTVYGYTF
TGTGCCAGCACCCCCCCCGGGACAGTCTATGGCTACACCTTC
>TRBJ1-6|TRBV4-1|NA|TRBD1
CASSQRPGQGGSPLHF
TGCGCCAGCAGCCAGAGGCCGGGACAGGGGGGATCACCCCTCCACTTT
>TRBJ2-4|TRBV11-2|NA|NA
CASSSYSIQYF
TGTGCCAGCAGCTCCTATAGCATTCAGTACTTC
>TRBJ2-7|TRBV5-6|once|TRBD2
CASSLTSGYEQYF
TGTGCCAGCAGCCTGACTAGCGGCTACGAGCAGTACTTC
>TRBJ2-1|TRBV11-2|NA|NA
CASSSRSAGGSYNEQFF
TGTGCCAGCAGCTCCCGATCTGCGGGCGGCTCCTACAATGAGCAGTTCTTC
>TRBJ2-2|TRBV27|NA|TRBD2
CASSYSGTSGTGELFF
TGTGCCAGCAGTTACTCCGGGACTAGCGGTACCGGGGAGCTGTTTTTT
>TRBJ1-1|TRBV11-3|NA|TRBD1
CASSLGRQGSEAFF
TGTGCCAGCAGCTTAGGGCGACAGGGCTCTGAAGCTTTCTTT
>TRBJ2-5|TRBV5-4|NA|NA
CASSFRGSQETQYF
TGTGCCAGCAGCTTCCGTGGGAGCCAAGAGACCCAGTACTTC
>TRBJ2-3|TRBV6-5|once|NA
CASSYQGSQYF
TGTGCCAGCAGTTACCAGGGTTCGCAGTATTTT
>TRBJ2-1|TRBV7-9|NA|TRBD2
CASTKTSGRLNEQFF
TGTGCCAGCACCAAAACTAGCGGGAGATTGAATGAGCAGTTCTTC
>TRBJ2-7|TRBV7-8|NA|NA
CASSLDGRGYEQYF
TGTGCCAGCAGCTTAGATGGTAGGGGGTACGAGCAGTACTTC
>TRBJ2-2|TRBV6-5|NA|TRBD2
CASRGLAVNTGELFF
TGTGCCAGCAGAGGACTAGCGGTTAACACCGGGGAGCTGTTTTTT
>TRBJ2-7|TRBV24-1|NA|NA
CATSVWDTWEQYF
TGTGCCACCAGTGTTTGGGACACCTGGGAGCAGTACTTC
>TRBJ1-2|TRBV28|NA|NA
CASSPPGRGNYGYTF
TGTGCCAGCAGTCCCCCCGGAAGAGGTAACTATGGCTACACCTTC
>TRBJ1-4|TRBV3-1/TRBV3-2|NA|NA
CASSLPMMGGEKLFF
TGTGCCAGCAGCCTTCCCATGATGGGAGGGGAAAAACTGTTTTTT
>TRBJ1-5|TRBV18|NA|NA
CASSPQRSNQPQHF
TGTGCCAGCTCACCACAGCGCAGCAATCAGCCCCAGCATTTT
>TRBJ1-3|TRBV5-1|once|NA
CASSLGQLSGNTIYF
TGCGCCAGCAGCTTGGGACAGCTCTCTGGAAACACCATATATTTT
>TRBJ2-5|TRBV27|NA|TRBD1
CASSLEGQGGTQYF
TGTGCCAGCAGTTTAGAAGGACAGGGAGGGACCCAGTACTTC
>TRBJ2-7|TRBV11-2|NA|NA
CASSLAYEQYF
TGTGCCAGCAGCTTGGCATACGAGCAGTACTTC
>TRBJ2-1|TRBV19|NA|TRBD2
CASSMLSGLDGGEQFF
TGTGCCAGTAGTATGTTATCGGGACTAGATGGAGGTGAGCAGTTCTTC
>TRBJ2-4|TRBV27|NA|NA
CASSLRGLAKNIQYF
TGTGCCAGCAGTTTAAGAGGATTAGCCAAAAACATTCAGTACTTC
>TRBJ2-3|TRBV7-8|NA|NA
CASSLLRVGADTQYF
TGTGCCAGCAGCTTACTCCGGGTTGGAGCAGATACGCAGTATTTT
>TRBJ1-5|TRBV3-1/TRBV3-2|NA|NA
CASSQDLSQPQHF
TGTGCCAGCAGCCAAGATCTTTCGCAGCCCCAGCATTTT
>TRBJ2-3|TRBV9|once|TRBD2
CASSVGVGRTTDTQYF
TGTGCCAGCAGCGTAGGGGTCGGGAGGACGACAGATACGCAGTATTTT
>TRBJ2-1|TRBV7-9|NA|TRBD2
CASSPTSGGKNEQFF
TGTGCCAGCAGCCCGACTAGCGGGGGCAAGAATGAGCAGTTCTTC
>TRBJ2-1|TRBV15|NA|TRBD1
CATSTTLAGTAYNEQFF
TGTGCCACCAGCACAACCCTCGCCGGGACAGCCTACAATGAGCAGTTCTTC
>TRBJ2-3|TRBV18|NA|NA
CASSPVRDRVDTQYF
TGTGCCAGCTCACCAGTCCGGGATCGTGTAGATACGCAGTATTTT
>TRBJ2-7|TRBV30|NA|NA
CAWGTRDTNYEQYF
TGTGCCTGGGGGACCAGGGACACCAACTACGAGCAGTACTTC
>TRBJ2-2|TRBV14|NA|NA
CASSPDRGTSGNTGELFF
TGTGCCAGCAGCCCGGACAGGGGGACTAGCGGGAACACCGGGGAGCTGTTTTTT
>TRBJ2-5|TRBV5-1|once|TRBD1
CASSTLQGMSQETQYF
TGCGCCAGCAGCACTTTACAGGGGATGAGTCAAGAGACCCAGTACTTC
>TRBJ2-2|TRBV4-2|NA|TRBD2
CASSPTLAGDNTGELFF
TGTGCCAGCAGCCCAACCCTAGCGGGAGATAACACCGGGGAGCTGTTTTTT
>TRBJ1-2|TRBV7-8|NA|TRBD1
CASSLAGTGSGYTF
TGTGCCAGCAGTTTAGCCGGGACAGGGAGCGGCTACACCTTC
>TRBJ2-7|TRBV18|NA|NA
CASSPREDSRLQYF
TGTGCCAGCTCACCACGGGAGGATAGCAGATTACAGTACTTC
>TRBJ2-7|TRBV6-1|NA|NA
CASSELWQIPYEQYF
TGTGCCAGCAGTGAATTATGGCAGATCCCCTACGAGCAGTACTTC
>TRBJ2-7|TRBV6-5|NA|TRBD2
CASKREGLREQYF
TGTGCCAGCAAGCGGGAGGGCCTGCGGGAGCAGTACTTC
>TRBJ2-1|TRBV19|NA|TRBD2
CASSHLAGVGRNEQFF
TGTGCCAGTAGCCATTTAGCGGGAGTAGGGAGGAATGAGCAGTTCTTC
>TRBJ1-1|TRBV5-4|NA|NA
CASSYLQALVTEAFF
TGTGCCAGCAGCTACTTACAGGCTTTGGTAACTGAAGCTTTCTTT